These 15 T cell receptor beta chains were all obtained from the same sample, sequenced in a study of blood T cell repertoires in COVID-19. Sequencing was performed with immunoSEQ multiplex PCR; in TCRdb, only in-frame clones are kept and a portion is missing. This table holds about 260,000 clones, roughly 87% found once. The sample taken for sequencing was peripheral blood. Source of these receptors: a human donor in a cohort sampled during active COVID-19.

CDR3 protein: CASKPGLATDTQYF. The CDR3 DNA reads TGTGCCAGCAAACCGGGACTAGCGACAGATACGCAGTATTTT. The chain recombines TRBV6-5 with TRBJ2-3; 10 nucleotides agree with TRBD2. Trimming at V came to 7 bases and at J to 3 bases, leaving 4 bases not matched to a gene. Germline CDR1 and CDR2: MNHEY and SVGAGI. This CDR3 is 14 amino acids long.

The V call is TRBV5-1, the J call TRBJ2-7; TRBD2 matches 7 bases. V dropped 3 bases and J dropped 3; count of bases not matched to a gene: 6. CDR1 and CDR2 from the germline V gene are SGHRS and YFSETQ. The CDR3 sequence is 14 residues long. The CDR3 protein is CASSSGGGNYEQYF. CDR3 in DNA: TGCGCCAGCAGCTCGGGGGGAGGGAACTACGAGCAGTACTTC.

The V call is TRBV4-3, the J call TRBJ1-2, with a weak D call TRBD1 (5 bases). V lost 0 bases to trimming and J lost 3 bases, with 17 bases between them. CDR3 length: 17 amino acids. Germline CDR1 LGHNA, CDR2 YSLEER. CDR3 sequence reads: CASSQEFSQGGYYGYTF. Here the CDR3 DNA reads TGCGCCAGCAGCCAAGAGTTTTCGCAGGGCGGATACTATGGCTACACCTTC.

This chain joins TRBV10-2 and TRBJ1-2; 7 bases agree with TRBD1. Per the germline V gene, CDR1 is WSHSY and CDR2 is SAAADI. The junction had 26 bases not matched to a gene; V was cut back by 5 bases and J by 8 bases. CDR3 length equals 19 residues. The CDR3 DNA is TGCGCCAGCAGTCCACAGCCTGGACAGGTGCGGTTTGATAATAACGGCTACACCTTC. This encodes CASSPQPGQVRFDNNGYTF.

This clone was counted a few times. This sequence joins TRBV30 and TRBJ2-7; D is possibly TRBD2 (5 bases). This CDR3 is 11 amino acids long. CDR1 and CDR2 from the germline V gene are GTSNPN and SVGIG (reference sequence). The V end was cut by 1 base, the J end by 9 bases, with 10 bases between. The DNA of the CDR3 is TGTGCCTGGAGTGGCCTCCGGGGGCAGTACTTC. The encoded protein is CAWSGLRGQYF.

This rearrangement joins TRBV5-1 to TRBJ2-2; 7 nucleotides line up with TRBD1. CDR1 and CDR2 from the germline V gene are SGHRS and YFSETQ. Trimming took 4 bases from V and 4 from J; bases not matched to a gene: 7. This CDR3 has 15 residues. The CDR3 spells CASSPGTDLTGELFF. The CDR3 DNA follows: TGCGCCAGCAGCCCCGGGACAGACCTCACCGGGGAGCTGTTTTTT.

V and J are TRBV9 and TRBJ1-1, with D tentatively TRBD1 (6 bases). CDR1 and CDR2 from the germline V gene are SGDLS and YYNGEE. Trimming left V 3 bases short and J 0 bases short, with 12 bases between. The CDR3 length is 15 residues. CDR3 sequence reads: CASSDKQGVNTEAFF. CDR3 coding DNA: TGTGCCAGCAGCGACAAACAGGGAGTGAACACTGAAGCTTTCTTT.

This chain links TRBV19 with TRBJ1-1, with 7 bases matching TRBD1. V lost 5 bases, J lost 0 bases, and 12 bases stayed unmatched. Germline CDR1 is LNHDA and CDR2 is SQIVND (reference sequence). The CDR3 is 17 residues long. The CDR3 reads CASSVRQGRGMNTEAFF. The CDR3 nucleotides are TGTGCCAGTAGTGTGAGACAGGGAAGGGGGATGAACACTGAAGCTTTCTTT.

The chain carries TRBV18 and TRBJ2-7; possible D gene TRBD1, 6 bases. Between the trimmed V and J ends, which lost 4 bases and 6 bases, there was a span of 16 bases. The CDR3 is 14 amino acids. Germline V CDR1 and CDR2: KGHSH, LQKENI. CDR3 in DNA: TGTGCCAGCTCACTTCGACAGGACGGCAGCGAGCAGTACTTC. Protein product: CASSLRQDGSEQYF.

This chain uses TRBV7-6 with TRBJ1-1; no clear D gene. The V end lost 3 bases, the J end lost 2 bases, and 16 bases lay between the germline ends. The CDR3 is made up of 16 amino acids. Germline values: CDR1 SGHVS, CDR2 FNYEAQ. CDR3 amino acids: CASSFPSQVKNTEAFF. In DNA, the CDR3 is TGTGCCAGCAGCTTCCCCAGTCAAGTCAAAAACACTGAAGCTTTCTTT.

The rearrangement joins TRBV27 to TRBJ1-5, with unresolved D. Germline assignment: CDR1 MNHEY and CDR2 SMNVEV (reference sequence). CDR3 size: 18 residues. V was trimmed by 4 bases and J by 0 bases, leaving 19 bases between them. CDR3 residues: CASSSGSLYGASNQPQHF. CDR3 DNA: TGTGCCAGCAGTTCCGGGTCCCTTTACGGAGCTAGCAATCAGCCCCAGCATTTT.

The chain carries TRBV2 and TRBJ1-1; the D is unclear. V lost 8 bases and J lost 5, with 18 bases in between. CDR3 length: 14 amino acids. Germline lookup yields CDR1 SNHLY and CDR2 FYNNEI. CDR3 sequence reads: CASCGGGGWTEAFF. The CDR3 coding sequence is TGTGCCAGCTGCGGAGGAGGAGGGTGGACTGAAGCTTTCTTT.

Only one count was recorded for this clone. This chain connects TRBV30 to TRBJ2-5; D gene ambiguous. This CDR3 spans 13 amino acids. CDR1 is GTSNPN, CDR2 SVGIG, per germline (reference sequence). V was pared by 0 bases and J by 7 bases, with 12 bases between. The CDR3 nucleotides are TGTGCCTGGAGTGTGGGCCTTGACGGGACCCAGTACTTC. As protein: CAWSVGLDGTQYF.

This chain connects TRBV4-3 to TRBJ1-2; D is undetermined. The V gene lost 3 bases and the J gene lost 0 bases, with 8 bases spanning the gap. The length of the CDR3 is 14 residues. Germline V gene sequence: CDR1 LGHNA, CDR2 YSLEER. The CDR3 loop reads CASSQVSSNYGYTF. In DNA form, the CDR3 reads TGCGCCAGCAGCCAGGTCAGTTCTAACTATGGCTACACCTTC.

V gene TRBV10-3 combines with J gene TRBJ1-1; no clear D. Germline V lookup: CDR1 ENHRY, CDR2 SYGVKD. V lost 0 bases, J lost 3 bases, and 8 bases lay in between. The CDR3 extends over 14 amino acids. This CDR3 is CAISESTLDTEAFF. In nucleotides, the CDR3 is TGTGCCATCAGTGAGTCGACTCTAGACACTGAAGCTTTCTTT.